The 8 T cell receptor beta chains below all came from one sample that was sequenced in a study of identical twins. TCRdb fed the 5' RACE reads into MiXCR, producing one record per CDR3 protein. The profile shows some 1,600,000 distinct CDR3 sequences, about 32% of them singletons. The sample comprised cord blood. Every receptor here comes from a newborn girl in good health.

V and J are TRBV28 and TRBJ2-1, with D maybe TRBD1 (5 bases). TRBJ2-7 matches the DNA end more closely, so the J call is doubtful. This CDR3 has 15 amino acids. CDR1 and CDR2 from the germline V gene are MDHEN and SYDVKM. The CDR3 spells CASSLGRAPYNEQYF. The CDR3 DNA reads as TGTGCCAGCAGTTTGGGCAGGGCCCCCTACAATGAGCAGTACTTC.

This clonotype has only a few counts. The chain recombines TRBV7-9 with TRBJ2-3; 7 nucleotides align to TRBD2. The CDR3 contains 14 residues. V lost 5 bases, J lost 4 bases, and 6 bases stayed unmatched. CDR1 and CDR2 (germline): SEHNR, FQNEAQ (reference sequence). DNA for the CDR3: TGTGCCAGCAGCCCCGGACTAGTGGCAGATACGCAGTATTTT. Translation: CASSPGLVADTQYF.

Remarks on this clonotype: Being one base from a much bigger clone, this may be a read error. CDR3: CASSRDARNQPQHF. In nucleotides, the CDR3 is TGTGCCAGCAGTCGGGACGCCCGCAATCAGCCCCAGCATTTT. V gene TRBV12-3 or TRBV12-4 combines with J gene TRBJ1-5, with D possibly matching TRBD1 (5 bases). Trimming shortened V by 5 bases and J by 2 bases, and 10 bases separated the two germline ends. The CDR3 totals 14 residues.

This clonotype was observed a handful of times. The DNA for the CDR3 is TGTGCCAGCAGCCAAGAAGTAAGGAGGGGCAATGAGCAGTTCTTC. It specifies CASSQEVRRGNEQFF. The genes are TRBV3-1 and TRBJ2-1, with a possible D match to TRBD2 (6 bases). Trimming removed 0 bases from V and 6 bases from J, with 12 bases in between. This CDR3 is built from 15 residues. Germline CDR1 and CDR2: LGHDT and YNNKEL (reference sequence).

CDR3: CSARASGQQINYGYTF. CDR3 coding DNA: TGCAGTGCTAGAGCTTCGGGGCAGCAAATTAACTATGGCTACACCTTC. The chain carries TRBV20-1 and TRBJ1-2; D might be TRBD1 (5 bases). Germline CDR1 DFQATT, CDR2 SNEGSKA (reference sequence). The CDR3 extends over 16 amino acids. The V and J ends lost 1 base and 1 base respectively, with 16 bases between them.

The rearrangement joins TRBV19 to TRBJ2-7; weak D call: TRBD2 (5 bases). Germline V gene lookup returns CDR1 LNHDA and CDR2 SQIVND (reference sequence). V was pared by 4 bases and J by 3 bases, with 10 bases between. This CDR3 contains 13 residues. CDR3 bases: TGTGCCAGTAGTAAAGGACGGGACTACGAGCAGTACTTC. Translation: CASSKGRDYEQYF.

This clonotype has more than one count but fewer than ten. The V gene is TRBV10-3, the J gene TRBJ1-6; 7 nucleotides match TRBD1. J was trimmed by 8 bases and V by 6 bases; bases with no gene match: 7. CDR3 length: 14 amino acids. In germline, CDR1 is ENHRY, CDR2 SYGVKD. CDR3 bases: TGTGCCATCAGCATACAGGGGCAGGATTCACCCCTCCACTTT. This codes for CAISIQGQDSPLHF.

The rearrangement links TRBV4-1 to TRBJ2-4; the match to TRBD2 covers 8 bases. V trimming: 1 base; J trimming: 0 bases; junction bases outside the gene matches: 11. CDR3 length: 19 amino acids. Germline assignment: CDR1 MGHRA and CDR2 YSYEKL. CDR3 in amino acids: CASSQVAGGLGLAKNIQYF. CDR3 in DNA: TGCGCCAGCAGCCAAGTTGCGGGGGGCCTAGGATTAGCCAAAAACATTCAGTACTTC.